One and the same sample provided the 27 T cell receptor beta chains below, sequenced in a study of blood T cell repertoires in COVID-19. Only in-frame clones appear in the TCRdb table, and some are missing; sequencing was by immunoSEQ multiplex PCR. This sample has 150,000 to 200,000 clones, with approximately 87% found just once. The source material was peripheral blood. These receptors all stem from a man aged 18-30 years with active or convalescent COVID-19.

The rearrangement uses TRBV5-1 and TRBJ2-1; 8 bases agree with TRBD1. Germline CDR1 SGHRS, CDR2 YFSETQ. This CDR3 spans 14 amino acids. J lost 8 bases, V lost 6 bases, and 10 bases had no gene match. This CDR3 is CASTGTGHHDEQFF. CDR3 nucleotide sequence: TGCGCCAGCACCGGGACAGGTCATCATGATGAGCAGTTCTTC. The whole variable domain, filled in from reference TRBV5-1 and TRBJ2-1, reads KAGVTQTPRYLIKTRGQQVTLSCSPISGHRSVSWYQQTPGQGLQFLFEYFSETQRNKGNFPGRFSGRQFSNSRSEMNVSTLELGDSALYLCASTGTGHHDEQFFGPGTRLTVL.

This clone was detected once. V and J are TRBV24-1 and TRBJ2-1; weak D call: TRBD2 (6 bases). The length of the CDR3 is 17 residues. Per germline, CDR1 KGHDR and CDR2 SFDVKD. Trimming pared 3 bases from V and 0 bases from J, leaving 14 bases between. The CDR3: CATSDPLSGYSYNEQFF. CDR3 sequence (DNA): TGTGCCACCAGTGATCCTCTTAGCGGTTACTCCTACAATGAGCAGTTCTTC.

J is TRBJ2-1 and V is TRBV9; 13 bases agree with TRBD2. The CDR3 contains 16 residues. CDR1 is SGDLS, CDR2 YYNGEE, per germline. Germline trimming cut 0 bases from V and 7 bases from J; bases unmatched to any gene: 4. The CDR3 is CASSVAGLAGANEQFF. The CDR3 nucleotides are TGTGCCAGCAGCGTAGCCGGACTAGCGGGGGCTAATGAGCAGTTCTTC.

The genes are TRBV7-9 and TRBJ2-7; D call uncertain. Germline V lookup: CDR1 SEHNR, CDR2 FQNEAQ (reference sequence). V lost 3 bases and J 3 bases, leaving 6 bases between the germline ends. This CDR3 is 12 amino acids long. For the CDR3, the DNA is TGTGCCAGCAGCTTTTCCAGCTACGAGCAGTACGTC. Protein sequence: CASSFSSYEQYV.

This chain joins TRBV6-5 and TRBJ1-5; 8 bases fit TRBD1. V gave up 9 bases and J gave up 5 bases; unmatched junction bases: 6. Germline V gives CDR1 MNHEY, CDR2 SVGAGI. The length of the CDR3 is 13 residues. This chain's CDR3 is CASSTGVYQPQHF. The CDR3 coding sequence is TGTGCCAGTTCGACAGGGGTTTATCAGCCCCAGCATTTT.

The genes are TRBV28 and TRBJ2-2; D gene ambiguous. Germline loops: CDR1 MDHEN, CDR2 SYDVKM. This CDR3 region has 13 residues. V shed 6 bases and J shed 6 bases, with 11 bases lying between them. The CDR3 nucleotides read TGTGCCAGCAGGGTTCAAGAGTCCGGGGAGCTGTTTTTT. Translated: CASRVQESGELFF.

The V call is TRBV30, the J call TRBJ1-4, with a weak D call TRBD1 (5 bases). Germline-derived CDR1 and CDR2 are GTSNPN and SVGIG (reference sequence). Trimming stripped 3 bases from V and 3 bases from J, with 14 bases between. The CDR3 is 15 residues long. CDR3 sequence (DNA): TGTGCCTGGAGCTACCCTGGGGGGGCTAATGAAAAACTGTTTTTT. Translation: CAWSYPGGANEKLFF.

The chain carries TRBV29-1 and TRBJ2-1, with TRBD1 identical over 9 bases. With 7 bases clipped from V and 6 bases from J, the junction kept 7 bases outside the gene matches. Germline V gives CDR1 SQVTM, CDR2 ANQGSEA. CDR3 size: 13 residues. The CDR3 sequence: CSAGTGKRNEQFF. The CDR3 region has the DNA TGCAGCGCCGGGACAGGGAAGCGCAATGAGCAGTTCTTC.

The V gene is TRBV6-2 or TRBV6-3, the J gene TRBJ1-2, with D unclear. V was cut by 3 bases and J by 7 bases, with 12 bases left in between. Germline assignment: CDR1 MNHEY and CDR2 SVGEGT. This CDR3 contains 13 residues. CDR3 sequence reads: CASSYSEKSGYTF. In nucleotides, the CDR3 is TGTGCCAGCAGTTATTCCGAGAAAAGTGGCTACACCTTC.

The chain joins TRBV7-6 to TRBJ2-5; TRBD2 matches at 7 bases. Looked up from germline, CDR1 is SGHVS and CDR2 is FNYEAQ. Germline trimming cut 3 bases from V and 2 bases from J; bases unmatched to any gene: 3. This CDR3 contains 14 residues. CDR3: CASSFERGQETQYF. The CDR3 DNA sequence: TGTGCCAGCAGCTTTGAGCGGGGTCAAGAGACCCAGTACTTC.

CDR3 in DNA: TGCGCCAGCAGCCAAGACCTAGGGGCTGGGGCCAACGTCCTGACTTTC. Amino acid sequence: CASSQDLGAGANVLTF. The chain couples TRBV4-3 to TRBJ2-6; TRBD1 is a possible D gene (5 bases). This CDR3 is built from 16 residues. The V and J ends lost 0 bases and 2 bases respectively, with 8 bases between them. Per the germline V gene, CDR1 is LGHNA and CDR2 is YSLEER.

The rearrangement links TRBV4-2 to TRBJ2-5; the D gene is possibly TRBD2 (7 bases). V lost 0 bases and J lost 4, with 15 bases in between. The CDR3 is 16 residues long. Per germline, CDR1 LGHNA and CDR2 YNFKEQ. CDR3 in amino acids: CASSQEEGGARETQYF. For the CDR3, the DNA is TGTGCCAGCAGCCAAGAAGAGGGGGGGGCCCGAGAGACCCAGTACTTC.

This clone appeared a few times. The chain couples TRBV6-5 to TRBJ2-7, with a tentative D call TRBD1 (5 bases). Trimming stripped 2 bases from V and 3 bases from J, with 11 bases between. This CDR3 has 14 amino acids. Germline-derived CDR1 and CDR2 are MNHEY and SVGAGI. The CDR3 DNA sequence: TGTGCCAGCAGTTACGGCAGGGATGGCTACGAGCAGTACGTC. This gives the protein CASSYGRDGYEQYV.

This sequence joins TRBV4-3 and TRBJ2-7; TRBD2 might be the D (5 bases). Trimming took 5 bases from V and 2 from J, leaving 16 bases between them. This CDR3 comprises 15 residues. Germline-derived CDR1 and CDR2 are LGHNA and YSLEER. CDR3 in DNA: TGCGCCAGCAGCGCGGGTATGTCGCGGGCCTACGAGCAGTACTTC. Its translation is CASSAGMSRAYEQYF.

The CDR3 nucleotides are TGTGCCAGCAGTTTATTCCGAGGGTCCTACGAGCAGTACGTC. Protein: CASSLFRGSYEQYV. The chain has TRBV28 and TRBJ2-7; D possibly corresponds to TRBD2 (5 bases). The V and J ends lost 1 base and 1 base respectively, with 8 bases between them. CDR1 is MDHEN and CDR2 is SYDVKM in the germline V gene. This CDR3 is 14 amino acids long.

The chain joins TRBV7-6 to TRBJ1-3, with D hard to call. In germline, CDR1 is SGHVS, CDR2 FNYEAQ. CDR3 length: 15 amino acids. Between the trimmed V and J ends, which lost 3 bases and 4 bases, there was a span of 13 bases. The CDR3 loop reads CASSFGQAGGNTIYF. The CDR3, as DNA: TGTGCCAGCAGCTTCGGCCAGGCGGGGGGAAACACCATATATTTT. Filled out from reference TRBV7-6 and TRBJ1-3, the complete variable domain reads GAGVSQSPRYKVTKRGQDVALRCDPISGHVSLYWYRQALGQGPEFLTYFNYEAQQDKSGLPNDRFSAERPEGSISTLTIQRTEQRDSAMYRCASSFGQAGGNTIYFGEGSWLTVV.

In this sample, this clone turned up once. V and J are TRBV7-8 and TRBJ2-1, with D perhaps TRBD1 (6 bases). Trimming took off 2 bases at V and 0 bases at J, with 11 bases between the two ends. The CDR3 spans 16 residues. Germline V CDR1 and CDR2: SGHVS, FQNEAQ. The CDR3 reads CASSLSGALSYNEQFF. The DNA for the CDR3 is TGTGCCAGCAGCTTATCAGGGGCTCTCTCCTACAATGAGCAGTTCTTC.

V and J are TRBV5-1 and TRBJ2-2; 9 bases align to TRBD2. The CDR3 loop spans 16 amino acids. Germline CDR1 and CDR2: SGHRS and YFSETQ. The ends lost 0 bases at V and 4 bases at J; junction bases unmatched: 4. This CDR3 reads CASSLGVLAGTGELFF. CDR3 nucleotide sequence: TGCGCCAGCAGCTTGGGGGTACTAGCGGGCACCGGGGAGCTGTTTTTT. Supplemented by reference TRBV5-1 and TRBJ2-2, the full variable domain reads KAGVTQTPRYLIKTRGQQVTLSCSPISGHRSVSWYQQTPGQGLQFLFEYFSETQRNKGNFPGRFSGRQFSNSRSEMNVSTLELGDSALYLCASSLGVLAGTGELFFGEGSRLTVL.

Here the CDR3 DNA reads TGTGCCAGCAGCCAAGACCTCACCTGGACAGGCTATGGCTACACCTTC. Translated: CASSQDLTWTGYGYTF. The J gene is TRBJ1-2, the V gene TRBV4-2, with 7 nucleotides matching TRBD1. After removal of 0 bases from V and 4 bases from J, the junction contained 8 bases not matched to a gene. The germline V gene encodes CDR1 LGHNA and CDR2 YNFKEQ. This CDR3 comprises 16 residues.

This chain joins TRBV6-5 and TRBJ1-5; D not resolved. Between the trimmed V and J ends, which lost 6 bases and 3 bases, there was a span of 3 bases. Germline lookup yields CDR1 MNHEY and CDR2 SVGAGI. The CDR3 runs 11 residues. CDR3 residues: CASSLNQPQHF. The DNA for the CDR3 is TGTGCCAGCAGCCTCAATCAGCCCCAGCATTTT.

The sample holds a few counts of this clone. The V call is TRBV9, the J call TRBJ1-2; D gene uncertain. The CDR3 has 14 residues. Trimming took off 1 base at V and 1 base at J, with 8 bases between the two ends. Germline CDR1 reads SGDLS; CDR2 reads YYNGEE. The CDR3 reads CASSVILFNYGYTF. DNA of the CDR3: TGTGCCAGCAGCGTAATTCTATTTAACTATGGCTACACCTTC.

The genes are TRBV5-1 and TRBJ1-3; 7 bases align to TRBD1. The CDR3 runs to 17 residues. Germline CDR1 reads SGHRS; CDR2 reads YFSETQ. Trimming removed 5 bases from V and 0 bases from J; junction bases left unmatched: 11. CDR3: CASRPYTDRSSGNTIYF. As DNA, the CDR3 is TGCGCCAGCAGACCTTACACGGACAGGAGCTCTGGAAACACCATATATTTT.

This chain connects TRBV4-1 to TRBJ2-5, with no clear D. There are 14 residues in the CDR3. The germline gives CDR1 MGHRA, CDR2 YSYEKL. Trimming removed 0 bases from V and 7 bases from J, with 12 bases in between. CDR3 protein: CASSQDSVAVTQYF. The DNA for the CDR3 is TGCGCCAGCAGCCAAGATTCGGTCGCGGTGACCCAGTACTTC.

This clone has only one observation. V and J are TRBV30 and TRBJ1-3; 7 bases align to TRBD1. The CDR3 length is 15 residues. V lost 2 bases, J lost 2 bases, and 6 bases stayed unmatched. The V gene's germline CDR1 is GTSNPN and CDR2 SVGIG (reference sequence). CDR3 DNA sequence: TGTGCCTGGAGTCTAGAGACAGGGACTGGAAACACCATATATTTT. It specifies CAWSLETGTGNTIYF. Combining the CDR3 with reference TRBV30 and TRBJ1-3 gives the whole variable domain SQTIHQWPATLVQPVGSPLSLECTVEGTSNPNLYWYRQAAGRGLQLLFYSVGIGQISSEVPQNLSASRPQDRQFILSSKKLLLSDSGFYLCAWSLETGTGNTIYFGEGSWLTVV.

J is TRBJ1-2 and V is TRBV13; 11 nucleotides line up with TRBD1. This CDR3 has 14 amino acids. The junction had 3 bases not matched to a gene; V was cut back by 4 bases and J by 5 bases. Germline V gene sequence: CDR1 PRHDT, CDR2 FYEKMQ (reference sequence). CDR3 residues: CASSSGQGAYGYTF. The DNA of the CDR3 is TGTGCCAGCAGCTCAGGACAGGGGGCATATGGCTACACCTTC.

J is TRBJ1-2 and V is TRBV4-3; D is unresolved. The ends were cut back, 1 base at V and 2 bases at J, with 14 bases in the middle. From germline, CDR1 is LGHNA and CDR2 YSLEER. This CDR3 has 16 residues. The CDR3 reads CASSQASQAPNYGYTF. The CDR3 DNA reads TGCGCCAGCAGCCAAGCCTCTCAGGCGCCAAACTATGGCTACACCTTC.

The chain couples TRBV7-8 to TRBJ1-5; D remains unclear. Looked up from germline, CDR1 is SGHVS and CDR2 is FQNEAQ. The germline V and J ends were trimmed by 3 bases and 3 bases, with 9 bases remaining between them. The CDR3 has 14 residues. The CDR3 DNA is TGTGCCAGCAGCTTTATCAGTTACAATCAGCCCCAGCATTTT. Its protein product is CASSFISYNQPQHF.